These 24 T cell receptor beta chains came from one sample sequenced in a study of cytomegalovirus exposure and HLA in healthy donors. It was with 60 Vbeta and 13 Jbeta primers that the PCR ran. Produced via immunoSEQ multiplex PCR; TCRdb's table is partial and in-frame only. Seen here are about 150,000 clones, 65% to 70% observed once, and the top ten hold more than 9%. The sequencing input was PBMCs. These receptors were obtained from a man younger than 45 in good health and CMV-seropositive.

The V call is TRBV4-1, the J call TRBJ2-7; TRBD1 matches 7 bases. V dropped 4 bases and J dropped 4; count of bases not matched to a gene: 10. Germline CDR1 is MGHRA and CDR2 is YSYEKL. The CDR3 has 15 residues. CDR3 DNA sequence: TGCGCCAGCAGCCGGCCGACAGGGACAAGTTACGAGCAGTACTTC. As protein: CASSRPTGTSYEQYF.

This clone appeared a few times. The V gene is TRBV4-1, the J gene TRBJ2-7, with TRBD2 identical over 7 bases. Per the germline V gene, CDR1 is MGHRA and CDR2 is YSYEKL. V gave up 4 bases and J gave up 5 bases; unmatched junction bases: 11. The CDR3 consists of 15 residues. The CDR3: CASSLQIVGGNEQYF. The CDR3 region has the DNA TGCGCCAGCAGCCTACAAATTGTGGGAGGGAACGAGCAGTACTTC.

The J gene is TRBJ1-1, the V gene TRBV4-1, with a tentative D call TRBD1 (5 bases). Germline CDR1 reads MGHRA; CDR2 reads YSYEKL. The CDR3 loop spans 15 amino acids. V was cut by 1 base and J by 4 bases, with 13 bases left in between. The CDR3 DNA sequence: TGCGCCAGCAGCCAAGGCCTAATCCAGGGCACTGAAGCTTTCTTT. It codes for CASSQGLIQGTEAFF.

This clone was seen only a few times. The chain recombines TRBV5-1 with TRBJ2-1, with 8 bases that match TRBD2. Per germline, CDR1 SGHRS and CDR2 YFSETQ. The CDR3 length is 16 residues. V trimming: 0 bases; J trimming: 4 bases; junction bases outside the gene matches: 6. CDR3 amino acids: CASSLVAGGVYNEQFF. In DNA, the CDR3 is TGCGCCAGCAGCTTGGTGGCGGGAGGCGTTTACAATGAGCAGTTCTTC.

This chain connects TRBV5-1 to TRBJ2-1, with D maybe TRBD2 (6 bases). V lost 7 bases and J 8 bases, leaving 19 bases between the germline ends. The CDR3 runs 14 residues. Germline CDR1 and CDR2: SGHRS and YFSETQ. CDR3 DNA: TGCGCCAGCGGGGGTTACGGGCGGGACCATGAGCAGTTCTTC. Amino acid sequence: CASGGYGRDHEQFF.

This chain uses TRBV7-9 with TRBJ1-1; D is ambiguous. The germline V and J ends were trimmed by 6 bases and 11 bases, with 19 bases remaining between them. There are 13 residues in the CDR3. The germline gives CDR1 SEHNR, CDR2 FQNEAQ (reference sequence). CDR3 protein: CASRQTSNPGAFF. The CDR3 DNA reads TGTGCCAGCAGACAAACCTCAAACCCCGGGGCTTTCTTT.

This chain joins TRBV21-1 and TRBJ2-1; no DNA check was done on the table's D call, TRBD2. TRBV21-1 constitutes a pseudogene. The CDR3 is 19 amino acids. The CDR3 nucleotides read TGTGCCAGCAACCAAATGGGGGGGGCTAGCAGTGAAAGGTGCAATGAGCAGTTCTTC. Its protein is CASNQMGGASSERCNEQFF.

This sequence joins TRBV14 and TRBJ2-7; 14 nucleotides match TRBD2. This CDR3 spans 18 amino acids. The V segment lost 4 bases and the J segment 2 bases; nucleotides outside the gene matches: 10. From germline, CDR1 is SGHDN and CDR2 FVKESK. The chain's CDR3 is CASSPSGTSGSWPYEQYF. The CDR3 region has the DNA TGTGCCAGCAGCCCTTCCGGGACTAGCGGGAGCTGGCCCTACGAGCAGTACTTC.

The chain links TRBV29-1 to TRBJ1-2; 9 bases fit TRBD1. With V trimmed by 5 bases and J by 4 bases, 5 bases remained unmatched. The CDR3 totals 13 residues. Germline assignment: CDR1 SQVTM and CDR2 ANQGSEA. The CDR3 DNA follows: TGCAGCGTTCCCCCGGACAGGGGCTATGGCTACACCTTC. It is translated as CSVPPDRGYGYTF.

V and J are TRBV4-1 and TRBJ2-1, with 8 bases aligning to TRBD2. J was trimmed by 5 bases and V by 3 bases; bases with no gene match: 9. Looked up from germline, CDR1 is MGHRA and CDR2 is YSYEKL. This CDR3 is built from 16 residues. The CDR3 is CASSQGWRGVNNEQFF. The DNA of the CDR3 is TGCGCCAGCAGCCAGGGTTGGCGGGGGGTGAACAATGAGCAGTTCTTC.

The rearrangement uses TRBV6-1 and TRBJ2-7; 9 bases map to TRBD1. V dropped 8 bases and J dropped 6; count of bases not matched to a gene: 5. There are 12 residues in the CDR3. Germline-derived CDR1 and CDR2 are MNHNS and SASEGT. CDR3 loop: CASGTGFIEQYF. The DNA for the CDR3 is TGTGCCAGCGGGACAGGGTTTATCGAGCAGTACTTC.

V usage is TRBV2 and J usage is TRBJ2-1; D remains unclear. The germline V gene encodes CDR1 SNHLY and CDR2 FYNNEI. Trimming stripped 3 bases from V and 12 bases from J, with 15 bases between. The CDR3 totals 13 residues. CDR3 in amino acids: CASSEEFTYGQFF. The CDR3 DNA reads as TGTGCCAGCAGTGAGGAGTTTACGTATGGGCAGTTCTTC.

The chain links TRBV5-4 to TRBJ2-7; 7 bases are a match to TRBD1. The trim removed 0 bases at V and 12 bases at J, leaving 12 bases unmatched. The CDR3 has 14 residues. Looked up from germline, CDR1 is SGHNT and CDR2 is YYREEE (reference sequence). The CDR3 nucleotides read TGTGCCAGCAGCTTGGCTCGGGACAGTCTTATACGGTACTTC. Its protein is CASSLARDSLIRYF.

Concerning this clone: Sequence at one end of the junction differs from germline and may be a read error. The rearrangement uses TRBV10-1 and TRBJ2-7, with D tentatively TRBD1 (6 bases). Germline V lookup: CDR1 WNHNN, CDR2 SYGVQD (reference sequence). The CDR3 contains 13 residues. This CDR3 is CASSPGHAYGQYF. The CDR3 DNA reads TGCGCCAGCTCCCCGGGACACGCATACGGGCAGTACTTC.

The gene calls are TRBV28 and TRBJ1-2; D gene unclear. The CDR3 is 13 residues long. Trimming took off 3 bases at V and 8 bases at J, with 13 bases between the two ends. CDR1 is MDHEN, CDR2 SYDVKM, per germline. This CDR3 is CASSLPGKRGYTF. As DNA, the CDR3 is TGTGCCAGCAGTTTGCCGGGGAAGAGGGGCTACACCTTC.

The V call is TRBV7-9, the J call TRBJ1-3; D unresolved. The CDR3 extends over 15 amino acids. Trimming took off 1 base at V and 0 bases at J, with 7 bases between the two ends. Germline V gene sequence: CDR1 SEHNR, CDR2 FQNEAQ (reference sequence). The CDR3: CASSLGEYSGNTIYF. In DNA form, the CDR3 reads TGTGCCAGCAGCTTAGGAGAGTACTCTGGAAACACCATATATTTT.

The rearrangement joins TRBV30 to TRBJ1-5; 7 nucleotides agree with TRBD1. The CDR3 has 13 residues. V shed 5 bases, J shed 0 bases, and the junction held 1 base outside the gene matches. Germline CDR1 GTSNPN, CDR2 SVGIG (reference sequence). The CDR3 sequence: CAWDRDSNQPQHF. The CDR3 DNA reads TGTGCCTGGGACAGGGATAGCAATCAGCCCCAGCATTTT.

The chain couples TRBV2 to TRBJ2-5, with D possibly being TRBD2 (7 bases). V was shortened by 8 bases and J by 5 bases, with 21 bases between the two germline ends. Germline CDR1 SNHLY, CDR2 FYNNEI. This CDR3 has 15 residues. CDR3 nucleotide sequence: TGTGCCAGCGAAAGGGGGAGGGCCGTCTACGAGACCCAGTACTTC. Translating gives CASERGRAVYETQYF.

The chain carries TRBV6-1 and TRBJ2-1, with D tentatively TRBD1 (7 bases). Germline V gene lookup returns CDR1 MNHNS and CDR2 SASEGT. CDR3 length: 13 amino acids. The ends were cut back, 8 bases at V and 9 bases at J, with 17 bases in the middle. CDR3 sequence (DNA): TGTGCCAGCCCTGGGGCAGGGGGAGGTGAGCAGTTCTTC. It encodes CASPGAGGGEQFF.

The chain joins TRBV11-3 to TRBJ2-7; tentatively, D is TRBD2 (6 bases). Germline assignment: CDR1 SGHNT and CDR2 YENEEA. The V and J ends lost 5 bases and 2 bases respectively, with 19 bases between them. This CDR3 spans 16 amino acids. The CDR3 region is CASSRNWGVKTYEQYF. For the CDR3, the DNA is TGTGCCAGCAGCCGTAATTGGGGGGTGAAGACCTACGAGCAGTACTTC.

This clone was picked up one time. The chain is built from TRBV7-2 and TRBJ2-7, with 9 nucleotides matching TRBD2. From germline, CDR1 is SGHTA and CDR2 FQGNSA. V gave up 7 bases and J gave up 0 bases; unmatched junction bases: 10. The CDR3 length is 16 residues. The CDR3 protein is CASNSAGLANSYEQYF. CDR3 DNA: TGTGCCAGCAACTCCGCTGGACTAGCGAACTCCTACGAGCAGTACTTC.

The table lists this clone with a few counts. The V and J genes are TRBV5-1 and TRBJ1-4; 7 positions match TRBD1. The germline V gene has CDR1 SGHRS and CDR2 YFSETQ. Trimming cost V 5 bases and J 5 bases; bases outside gene matches: 9. This CDR3 comprises 15 residues. The CDR3 reads CASSSGQEENEKLFF. In DNA form, the CDR3 reads TGCGCCAGCAGTTCCGGACAGGAAGAAAATGAAAAACTGTTTTTT.

The chain combines TRBV6-4 with TRBJ2-3; 8 positions agree with TRBD2. The germline V gene encodes CDR1 MRHNA and CDR2 SNTAGT. The CDR3 length is 14 residues. J lost 0 bases, V lost 4 bases, and 0 bases had no gene match. The CDR3 DNA reads TGTGCCAGCAGTGGCGGGAGGAGCACAGATACGCAGTATTTT. Protein: CASSGGRSTDTQYF.

This chain joins TRBV5-1 and TRBJ2-5; D is unclear. CDR1 SGHRS and CDR2 YFSETQ come from the germline V gene. The CDR3 covers 14 residues. The V gene lost 1 base and the J gene lost 1 base, with 8 bases spanning the gap. CDR3 bases: TGCGCCAGCAGCTTGATCCCAGGCCAAGAGACCCAGTACTTC. Amino acid sequence: CASSLIPGQETQYF.